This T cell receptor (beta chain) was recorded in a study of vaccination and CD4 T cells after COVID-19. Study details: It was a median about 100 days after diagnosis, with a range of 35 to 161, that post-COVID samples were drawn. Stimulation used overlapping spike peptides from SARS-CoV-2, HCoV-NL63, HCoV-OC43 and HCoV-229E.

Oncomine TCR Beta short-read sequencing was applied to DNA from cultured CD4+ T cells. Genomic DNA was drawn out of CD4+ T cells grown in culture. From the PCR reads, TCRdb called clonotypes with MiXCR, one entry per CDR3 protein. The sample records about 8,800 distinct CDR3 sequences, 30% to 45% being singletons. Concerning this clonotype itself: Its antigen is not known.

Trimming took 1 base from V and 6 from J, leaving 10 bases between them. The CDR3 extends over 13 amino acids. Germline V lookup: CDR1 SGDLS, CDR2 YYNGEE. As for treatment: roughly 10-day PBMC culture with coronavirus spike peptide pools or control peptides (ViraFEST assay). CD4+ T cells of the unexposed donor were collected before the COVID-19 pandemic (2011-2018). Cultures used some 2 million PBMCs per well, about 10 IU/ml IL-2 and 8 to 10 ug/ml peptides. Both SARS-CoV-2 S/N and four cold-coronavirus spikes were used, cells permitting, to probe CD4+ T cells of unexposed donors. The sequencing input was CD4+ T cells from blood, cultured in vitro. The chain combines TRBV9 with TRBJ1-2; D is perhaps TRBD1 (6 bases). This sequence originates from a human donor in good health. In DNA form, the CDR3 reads TGTGCCAGCAGCGTATCAGGGGTGGATGGCTACACCTTC. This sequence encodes CASSVSGVDGYTF.